A selection of T cell receptor beta chains follows, all from one sample in a study of blood T cell repertoires in COVID-19. Only in-frame clones appear in the TCRdb table, and some are missing; sequencing was by immunoSEQ multiplex PCR. The repertoire includes around 290,000 clones, 86% of them detected once, and about an eighth sits in the top ten. The material sequenced was peripheral blood. The receptor source for this set is a woman in her 70s with COVID-19, enrolled during active disease. Each CDR3 is given with its conserved first and last residue. Fields, in order: J gene, V gene, clone size, D gene, CDR3 protein, CDR3 DNA. A D gene is named only where the DNA matches it firmly. The size field is filled for only some rows; it gives once, few, many or a size class.

>TRBJ2-1|TRBV6-2/TRBV6-3|.|TRBD1
CASSPGTGKVTYNEQFF
TGTGCCAGCAGCCCCGGGACAGGGAAAGTCACCTACAATGAGCAGTTCTTC
>TRBJ2-2|TRBV7-2|.|TRBD1
CASSPGSGTANTGELFF
TGTGCCAGCAGCCCAGGCTCCGGGACAGCGAACACCGGGGAGCTGTTTTTT
>TRBJ1-3|TRBV9|.|.
CASSFKGTSNTIYF
TGTGCCAGCAGCTTCAAAGGGACATCCAACACCATATATTTT
>TRBJ1-2|TRBV30|.|.
CAWSATGTYGYTF
TGTGCCTGGAGTGCTACGGGGACTTATGGCTACACCTTC
>TRBJ2-5|TRBV5-1|.|TRBD2
CASSLELAGGKETQYF
TGCGCCAGCAGCTTGGAACTAGCGGGGGGGAAAGAGACCCAGTACTTC
>TRBJ2-3|TRBV9|few|TRBD2
CASSVVGSGGARDTQYF
TGTGCCAGCAGCGTAGTAGGAAGCGGGGGGGCTAGAGATACGCAGTATTTT
>TRBJ1-2|TRBV9|.|TRBD1
CASSDDRDYGYTF
TGTGCCAGCAGTGACGACAGGGATTATGGCTACACCTTC
>TRBJ1-3|TRBV5-8|.|.
CASSAPYRVSGNTIYF
TGTGCCAGCAGCGCCCCTTACAGGGTATCCGGAAACACCATATATTTT
>TRBJ2-3|TRBV6-5|.|TRBD2
CASSFRLAGRTDTQYF
TGTGCCAGCAGTTTCCGACTAGCGGGGCGCACAGATACGCAGTATTTT
>TRBJ2-1|TRBV10-3|.|TRBD2
CAISAFGGDNEQFF
TGTGCCATCAGTGCTTTTGGGGGGGACAATGAGCAGTTCTTC
>TRBJ1-2|TRBV6-5|once|.
CASSQGGGYGYTF
TGTGCCAGCAGCCAAGGGGGTGGATATGGCTACACCTTC
>TRBJ1-1|TRBV4-3|.|TRBD1
CASSQSGQGFTEAFF
TGCGCCAGCAGCCAGTCTGGACAGGGGTTCACTGAAGCTTTCTTT
>TRBJ1-4|TRBV7-9|.|.
CASSNSGGSIATNEKLFF
TGTGCCAGCAGTAATTCCGGCGGATCCATTGCAACTAATGAAAAACTGTTTTTT
>TRBJ2-5|TRBV20-1|.|.
CSANDRFRETQYF
TGCAGTGCTAATGACAGGTTCCGGGAGACCCAGTACTTC
>TRBJ2-5|TRBV10-3|few|.
CAISESGFQETQYF
TGTGCCATCAGTGAGTCGGGCTTTCAAGAGACCCAGTACTTC
>TRBJ1-1|TRBV4-1|.|TRBD1
CASSDYRGEAEAFF
TGCGCCAGCAGCGACTACAGGGGCGAGGCTGAAGCTTTCTTT
>TRBJ2-5|TRBV20-1|.|.
CSAPLRETQYF
TGCAGTGCTCCACTACGGGAGACCCAGTACTTC
>TRBJ1-1|TRBV24-1|.|.
CATSDHGGTEAFF
TGTGCCACCAGTGATCACGGGGGGACCGAAGCTTTCTTT
>TRBJ1-5|TRBV28|.|TRBD1
CASSQKSGTGMYGNQPQHF
TGTGCCAGCAGTCAAAAGTCCGGGACAGGGATGTACGGCAATCAGCCCCAGCATTTT
>TRBJ2-7|TRBV4-2|.|.
CASSQVKGGAYEQYF
TGTGCCAGCAGCCAAGTCAAAGGGGGAGCCTACGAGCAGTACTTC
>TRBJ2-3|TRBV15|.|TRBD1
CATSRGQEPDTQYF
TGTGCCACCAGCCGAGGACAGGAACCAGATACGCAGTATTTT
>TRBJ2-2|TRBV5-1|.|.
CASSLTGNTGELFF
TGCGCCAGCAGCTTGACGGGGAACACCGGGGAGCTGTTTTTT
>TRBJ2-3|TRBV14|.|TRBD1
CASSHIGTGATQYF
TGTGCCAGCAGCCATATAGGGACAGGGGCTACGCAGTATTTT
>TRBJ2-1|TRBV11-2|.|.
CASSLVLGGNNEQFF
TGTGCCAGCAGCTTAGTCCTCGGGGGTAACAATGAGCAGTTCTTC
>TRBJ1-1|TRBV6-4|few|.
CASSVQEDTEAFF
TGTGCCAGCAGTGTGCAGGAAGACACTGAAGCTTTCTTT
>TRBJ2-5|TRBV2|few|.
CASSEQGRRQETQYF
TGTGCCAGCAGTGAACAGGGCAGGCGACAAGAGACCCAGTACTTC
>TRBJ1-5|TRBV5-6|.|TRBD1
CASSYQGGQPQHF
TGTGCCAGCAGTTACCAGGGGGGTCAGCCCCAGCATTTT
>TRBJ2-3|TRBV3-1/TRBV3-2|.|TRBD2
CASSQDLRGSTDTQYF
TGTGCCAGCAGCCAAGATCTGCGGGGGAGCACAGATACGCAGTATTTT
>TRBJ2-5|TRBV21-1|.|.
CASSLAVAGGQETQYF
TGTGCCAGCAGCCTCGCCGTAGCGGGGGGGCAAGAGACCCAGTACTTC
>TRBJ1-2|TRBV7-2|.|TRBD1
CASSLYQGETGYTF
TGTGCCAGCAGCTTATATCAGGGGGAGACTGGCTACACCTTC